Shown below are 28 T cell receptor beta chains from a single sample sequenced in a study of blood T cells in healthy people across ages (dated by TCRdb to the mid-2010s). Preparation of the library involved 5' RACE. Sequencing was carried out with an Illumina HiSeq 2500. The second PCR ran for roughly 7 to 12 cycles and used a J-beta primer mix along with a sample-barcoded 5' primer. In-frame beta chains were kept once TCRdb had trimmed the public reads at Q25 with fastp and called clones with MiXCR. Rows are unified per CDR3 protein, each entry keeping the most common DNA and genes. The table for this sample lists about 1,500,000 distinct CDR3 sequences; 42% of them were counted only once. Jointly, the top ten make up 7.9% of the sample. Sequencing used blood. The receptors stem from a woman between 18 and 29 years old in good health.

The rearrangement joins TRBV9 to TRBJ2-3; the match to TRBD2 covers 10 bases. Germline V lookup: CDR1 SGDLS, CDR2 YYNGEE. The V and J ends lost 2 bases and 0 bases, in that order; junction bases with no gene match: 6. There are 17 residues in the CDR3. DNA for the CDR3: TGTGCCAGCAGCGTTGGTAGCGGGGGGCCTAGCACAGATACGCAGTATTTT. Amino acid sequence: CASSVGSGGPSTDTQYF.

This clonotype was observed a few times. J is TRBJ2-5 and V is TRBV5-1; 7 nucleotides align to TRBD2. There are 15 residues in the CDR3. Per the germline V gene, CDR1 is SGHRS and CDR2 is YFSETQ. The junction had 13 bases not matched to a gene; V was cut back by 6 bases and J by 5 bases. This CDR3 reads CASTQPEGGVETQYF. The DNA of the CDR3 is TGCGCCAGCACTCAACCGGAGGGAGGGGTCGAGACCCAGTACTTC.

This chain connects TRBV15 to TRBJ2-1; D call uncertain. Germline values: CDR1 LNHNV, CDR2 YYDKDF (reference sequence). Trimming removed 0 bases from V and 10 bases from J, with 16 bases in between. There are 15 residues in the CDR3. The CDR3 is CATSRDRKSPLEQFF. The CDR3, as DNA: TGTGCCACCAGCAGAGATCGAAAGTCCCCTCTGGAGCAGTTCTTC.

V and J are TRBV7-2 and TRBJ1-1; D ambiguous. CDR1 is SGHTA and CDR2 is FQGNSA in the germline V gene. Trimming stripped 2 bases from V and 10 bases from J, with 11 bases between. The CDR3 is made up of 12 amino acids. CDR3 DNA sequence: TGTGCCAGCAGCTTATGGGCGGTGGGAGCTTTCTTT. It yields the protein CASSLWAVGAFF. The whole variable domain, remainder taken from reference TRBV7-2 and TRBJ1-1, is GAGVSQSPSNKVTEKGKDVELRCDPISGHTALYWYRQSLGQGLEFLIYFQGNSAPDKSGLPSDRFSAERTGGSVSTLTIQRTQQEDSAVYLCASSLWAVGAFFGQGTRLTVV.

J is TRBJ2-1 and V is TRBV29-1; TRBD2 might be the D (7 bases). CDR3 length: 13 amino acids. The V gene's germline CDR1 is SQVTM and CDR2 ANQGSEA. CDR3 DNA sequence: TGCAGTGTCGGGGGGACAAAGGGAAATGAGCAGTTCTTC. Residues: CSVGGTKGNEQFF.

The chain uses TRBV12-3 or TRBV12-4 and TRBJ1-6; no definite D call. V gave up 4 bases and J gave up 7 bases, with 8 bases separating them. The CDR3 extends over 13 amino acids. The CDR3 region is CASSSTENSPLHF. The CDR3 nucleotides read TGTGCCAGCAGTTCGACGGAGAATTCACCCCTCCACTTT.

The DNA of the CDR3 is TGTGCCCTTGGGGGGTGGAATCAGCCCCAGCATTTT. Protein product: CALGGWNQPQHF. The rearrangement links TRBV30 to TRBJ1-5; a possible D gene is TRBD1 (5 bases). V was trimmed by 8 bases and J by 4 bases, leaving 12 bases between them. The length of the CDR3 is 12 residues. The V gene's germline CDR1 is GTSNPN and CDR2 SVGIG (reference sequence).

This clonotype was seen a handful of times. The chain is built from TRBV5-1 and TRBJ2-4; 8 nucleotides match TRBD2. The CDR3 sequence is 16 residues long. Trimming removed 4 bases from V and 2 bases from J; junction bases left unmatched: 8. Per germline, CDR1 SGHRS and CDR2 YFSETQ. The CDR3 DNA sequence: TGCGCCAGCAGCCGCCTCGGGGGGGCAACCAAAAACATTCAGTACTTC. It codes for CASSRLGGATKNIQYF.

This clonotype was seen a handful of times. J is TRBJ2-7 and V is TRBV12-3 or TRBV12-4; D is possibly TRBD1 (5 bases). The CDR3 spans 14 residues. The V end lost 3 bases, the J end lost 7 bases, and 16 bases lay between the germline ends. The CDR3 loop reads CASSLGVGPNEQYF. In nucleotides, the CDR3 is TGTGCCAGCAGTTTGGGCGTGGGGCCCAATGAGCAGTACTTC.

This sequence joins TRBV19 and TRBJ2-4; possible D gene TRBD1, 6 bases. V gave up 3 bases and J gave up 13 bases, with 16 bases separating them. Germline assignment: CDR1 LNHDA and CDR2 SQIVND (reference sequence). The CDR3 spans 13 residues. CDR3 amino acids: CASSMQGRNEQYF. CDR3 bases: TGTGCCAGTAGTATGCAGGGGCGGAATGAGCAGTACTTC.

This chain uses TRBV6-1 with TRBJ2-7; unclear D gene. V gave up 3 bases and J gave up 3 bases, with 15 bases separating them. CDR3 length: 15 amino acids. Germline V CDR1 and CDR2: MNHNS, SASEGT. CDR3 amino acids: CASSETPAANYEQYF. CDR3 DNA: TGTGCCAGCAGTGAGACCCCTGCGGCTAACTACGAGCAGTACTTC.

This sequence joins TRBV30 and TRBJ1-1; D is unclear. Per germline, CDR1 GTSNPN and CDR2 SVGIG (reference sequence). V was pared by 2 bases and J by 5 bases, with 3 bases between. The CDR3 totals 10 residues. As DNA, the CDR3 is TGTGCCTGGAGTCAGACTGAAGCTTTCTTT. Translating gives CAWSQTEAFF. Supplemented by reference TRBV30 and TRBJ1-1, the full variable domain reads SQTIHQWPATLVQPVGSPLSLECTVEGTSNPNLYWYRQAAGRGLQLLFYSVGIGQISSEVPQNLSASRPQDRQFILSSKKLLLSDSGFYLCAWSQTEAFFGQGTRLTVV.

This chain links TRBV7-2 with TRBJ1-6; TRBD1 is a possible D gene (5 bases). V lost 4 bases and J 9 bases, leaving 16 bases between the germline ends. This CDR3 is 15 amino acids long. Per the germline V gene, CDR1 is SGHTA and CDR2 is FQGNSA. CDR3 sequence: CASSSTGGFGSPLHF. CDR3 sequence (DNA): TGTGCCAGCAGCTCAACGGGGGGATTTGGTTCACCCCTCCACTTT.

This clonotype was observed a handful of times. The V gene is TRBV9, the J gene TRBJ2-7, with 8 bases lining up with TRBD2. CDR1 is SGDLS, CDR2 YYNGEE, per germline. V shed 0 bases, J shed 5 bases, and the junction held 10 bases outside the gene matches. The CDR3 has 16 residues. The CDR3 coding sequence is TGTGCCAGCAGCGTAGGGCCGGTAGCGGGGTTGCACGAGCAGTACTTC. Its protein product is CASSVGPVAGLHEQYF. Together with reference TRBV9 and TRBJ2-7, the CDR3 gives the full variable domain: DSGVTQTPKHLITATGQRVTLRCSPRSGDLSVYWYQQSLDQGLQFLIQYYNGEERAKGNILERFSAQQFPDLHSELNLSSLELGDSALYFCASSVGPVAGLHEQYFGPGTRLTVT.

The rearrangement joins TRBV11-2 to TRBJ2-5; 11 bases are a match to TRBD2. With V trimmed by 3 bases and J by 11 bases, 14 bases remained unmatched. The CDR3 runs 16 residues. CDR1 and CDR2 (germline): SGHAT, FQNNGV. CDR3 nucleotides: TGTGCCAGCAGCTTGTCACTAGCGGGAGCTGTTCATGAGCAGTACTTC. It translates to CASSLSLAGAVHEQYF.

This clonotype occurred a few times. V gene TRBV6-5 combines with J gene TRBJ2-5; the match to TRBD2 covers 10 bases. Unmatched junction bases numbered 4, after V lost 2 bases and J lost 4 bases. This CDR3 has 15 amino acids. Germline V CDR1 and CDR2: MNHEY, SVGAGI. The CDR3 is CASSYQRGGRETQYF. For the CDR3, the DNA is TGTGCCAGCAGTTACCAGCGGGGGGGCCGAGAGACCCAGTACTTC.

This sequence joins TRBV18 and TRBJ1-2, with TRBD1 matching over 9 bases. V trimming: 0 bases; J trimming: 3 bases; junction bases outside the gene matches: 2. The CDR3 contains 15 residues. CDR1 is KGHSH, CDR2 LQKENI, per germline. CDR3 in DNA: TGTGCCAGCTCACCACCGGGACAGGGCGACTATGGCTACACCTTC. This gives the protein CASSPPGQGDYGYTF. The variable domain in full, with the rest retrieved from reference TRBV18 and TRBJ1-2, is NAGVMQNPRHLVRRRGQEARLRCSPMKGHSHVYWYRQLPEEGLKFMVYLQKENIIDESGMPKERFSAEFPKEGPSILRIQQVVRGDSAAYFCASSPPGQGDYGYTFGSGTRLTVV.

Concerning this clonotype itself: Germline is not matched at one junction end, which may reflect a read error. The chain uses TRBV10-3 and TRBJ1-2, with a possible D match to TRBD1 (5 bases). The germline CDR1 and CDR2 sequences are ENHRY and SYGVKD. The CDR3 consists of 15 residues. CDR3 coding DNA: TGCGCCATCAGTGAGTTGGGGGGTAGCGACTATGACTACACCTTC. This codes for CAISELGGSDYDYTF.

V usage is TRBV2 and J usage is TRBJ2-7; 7 bases map to TRBD1. Germline values: CDR1 SNHLY, CDR2 FYNNEI. The CDR3 length is 13 residues. Trimming at V came to 7 bases and at J to 3 bases, leaving 6 bases not matched to a gene. This CDR3 is CASKTWDSYEQYF. In DNA, the CDR3 is TGTGCCAGCAAAACCTGGGACAGCTACGAGCAGTACTTC.

The chain combines TRBV29-1 with TRBJ1-1; no clear D. The V gene lost 5 bases and the J gene lost 2 bases, with 9 bases spanning the gap. The germline V gene has CDR1 SQVTM and CDR2 ANQGSEA. The length of the CDR3 is 12 residues. CDR3: CSVFAANTEAFF. CDR3 DNA sequence: TGCAGCGTTTTTGCAGCTAACACTGAAGCTTTCTTT.

The genes are TRBV28 and TRBJ2-2; maybe TRBD1 (6 bases). Trimming pared 3 bases from V and 2 bases from J, leaving 10 bases between. Germline loops: CDR1 MDHEN, CDR2 SYDVKM. The CDR3 extends over 15 amino acids. The chain's CDR3 is CASSFGTLNTGELFF. For the CDR3, the DNA is TGTGCCAGCAGTTTCGGGACACTTAACACCGGGGAGCTGTTTTTT.

The V and J genes are TRBV10-3 and TRBJ1-5; weak D call: TRBD1 (5 bases). CDR3 length equals 15 residues. Germline CDR1 ENHRY, CDR2 SYGVKD. The V and J ends lost 3 bases and 4 bases respectively, with 13 bases between them. CDR3 loop: CAISEGVGGNQPQHF. The CDR3 nucleotides are TGTGCCATCAGTGAAGGGGTCGGGGGGAATCAGCCCCAGCATTTT.

This clonotype was picked up a small number of times. The V gene is TRBV20-1, the J gene TRBJ2-3; D may correspond to TRBD1 or TRBD2 (5 bases each). V dropped 1 base and J dropped 4 bases, with 15 bases sitting between them. The CDR3 is 15 residues long. Germline V gene lookup returns CDR1 DFQATT and CDR2 SNEGSKA (reference sequence). In DNA form, the CDR3 reads TGCAGTGCTAGAGGAGGGACGATACTATCAGATACGCAGTATTTT. Translating gives CSARGGTILSDTQYF.

This clonotype was counted once. The genes are TRBV10-3 and TRBJ2-1, with TRBD1 as a possible D gene (5 bases). This CDR3 comprises 15 residues. The V gene lost 0 bases and the J gene lost 2 bases, with 8 bases spanning the gap. Germline CDR1 is ENHRY and CDR2 is SYGVKD. The CDR3 nucleotides are TGTGCCATCAGTGAGTCGGGGCGGACCTACAATGAGCAGTTCTTC. It is translated as CAISESGRTYNEQFF.

V gene TRBV10-3 combines with J gene TRBJ2-1, with 7 positions matching TRBD2. V lost 10 bases to trimming and J lost 2 bases; unmatched junction nucleotides: 11. CDR1 ENHRY and CDR2 SYGVKD come from the germline V gene. The CDR3 consists of 15 residues. CDR3 amino acids: CATVYGDYAYNEQFF. CDR3 bases: TGTGCCACTGTCTACGGGGACTACGCCTACAATGAGCAGTTCTTC.

The chain combines TRBV12-3 or TRBV12-4 with TRBJ2-7; the match to TRBD2 covers 8 bases. CDR3 length: 16 amino acids. With 3 bases clipped from V and 0 bases from J, the junction kept 7 bases outside the gene matches. In DNA form, the CDR3 reads TGTGCCAGCAGTTTCGGTCCCAGCGGGAGCTCCTACGAGCAGTACTTC. It yields the protein CASSFGPSGSSYEQYF.

This clonotype was seen a single time. This rearrangement joins TRBV9 to TRBJ2-3; D assignment may be TRBD1 or TRBD2 (7 bases each). Trimming took 4 bases from V and 9 from J, leaving 15 bases between them. CDR3 length: 13 amino acids. Per germline, CDR1 SGDLS and CDR2 YYNGEE. This CDR3 is CASSLQGGRTQYF. The CDR3 DNA reads as TGTGCCAGCAGCTTGCAGGGGGGGAGAACGCAGTATTTT.

The table lists this clonotype with a few counts. This chain uses TRBV24-1 with TRBJ2-5; D may correspond to TRBD1 or TRBD2 (7 bases each). The V end lost 3 bases, the J end lost 4 bases, and 17 bases lay between the germline ends. The CDR3 length is 16 residues. Germline V gene data show CDR1 as KGHDR and CDR2 as SFDVKD. The DNA for the CDR3 is TGTGCCACCAGTGATCCCCCGGGGAGGGGGCTAGAGACCCAGTACTTC. It specifies CATSDPPGRGLETQYF.